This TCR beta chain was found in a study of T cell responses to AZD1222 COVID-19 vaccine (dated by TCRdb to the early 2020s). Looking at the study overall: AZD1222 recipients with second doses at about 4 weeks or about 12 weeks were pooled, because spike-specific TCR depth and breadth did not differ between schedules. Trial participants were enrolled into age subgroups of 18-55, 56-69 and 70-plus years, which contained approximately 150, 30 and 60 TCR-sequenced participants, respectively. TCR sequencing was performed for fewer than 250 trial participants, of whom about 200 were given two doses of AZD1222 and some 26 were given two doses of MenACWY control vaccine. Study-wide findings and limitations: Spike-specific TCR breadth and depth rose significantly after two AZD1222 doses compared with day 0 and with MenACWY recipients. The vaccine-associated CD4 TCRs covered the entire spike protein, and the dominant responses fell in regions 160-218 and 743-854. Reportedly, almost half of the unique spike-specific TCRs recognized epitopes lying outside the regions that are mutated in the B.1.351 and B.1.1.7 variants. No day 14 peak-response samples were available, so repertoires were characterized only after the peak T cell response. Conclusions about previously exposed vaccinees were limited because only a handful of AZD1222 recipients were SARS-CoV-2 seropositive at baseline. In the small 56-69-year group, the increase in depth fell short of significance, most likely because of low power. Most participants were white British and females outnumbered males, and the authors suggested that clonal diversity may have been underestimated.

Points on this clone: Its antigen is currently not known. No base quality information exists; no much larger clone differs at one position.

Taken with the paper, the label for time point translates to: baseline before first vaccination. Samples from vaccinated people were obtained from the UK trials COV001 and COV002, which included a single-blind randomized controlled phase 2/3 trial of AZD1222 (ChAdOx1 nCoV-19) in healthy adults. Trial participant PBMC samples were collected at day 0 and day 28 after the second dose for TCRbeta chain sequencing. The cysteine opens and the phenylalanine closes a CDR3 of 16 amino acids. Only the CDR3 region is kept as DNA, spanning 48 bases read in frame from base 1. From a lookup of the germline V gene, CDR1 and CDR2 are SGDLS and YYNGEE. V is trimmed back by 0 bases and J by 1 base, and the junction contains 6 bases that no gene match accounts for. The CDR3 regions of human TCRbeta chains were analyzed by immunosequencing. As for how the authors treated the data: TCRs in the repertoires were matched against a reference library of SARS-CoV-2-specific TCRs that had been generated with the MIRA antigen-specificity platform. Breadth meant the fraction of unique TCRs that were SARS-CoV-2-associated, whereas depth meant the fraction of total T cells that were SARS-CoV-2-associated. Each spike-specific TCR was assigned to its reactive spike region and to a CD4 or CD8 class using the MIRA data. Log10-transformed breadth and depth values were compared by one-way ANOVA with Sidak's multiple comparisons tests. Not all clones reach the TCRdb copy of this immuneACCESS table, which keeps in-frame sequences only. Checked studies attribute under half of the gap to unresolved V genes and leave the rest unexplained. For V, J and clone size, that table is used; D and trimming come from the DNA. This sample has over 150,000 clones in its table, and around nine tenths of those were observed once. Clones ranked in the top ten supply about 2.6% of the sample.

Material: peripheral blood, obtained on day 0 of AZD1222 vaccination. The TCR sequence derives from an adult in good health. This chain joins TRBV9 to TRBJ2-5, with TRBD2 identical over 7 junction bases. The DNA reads TGTGCCAGCAGCGTAGATAGGGCTAGCGGCCAAGAGACCCAGTACTTC. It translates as CASSVDRASGQETQYF. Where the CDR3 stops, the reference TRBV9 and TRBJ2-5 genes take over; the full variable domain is DSGVTQTPKHLITATGQRVTLRCSPRSGDLSVYWYQQSLDQGLQFLIQYYNGEERAKGNILERFSAQQFPDLHSELNLSSLELGDSALYFCASSVDRASGQETQYFGPGTRLLVL.